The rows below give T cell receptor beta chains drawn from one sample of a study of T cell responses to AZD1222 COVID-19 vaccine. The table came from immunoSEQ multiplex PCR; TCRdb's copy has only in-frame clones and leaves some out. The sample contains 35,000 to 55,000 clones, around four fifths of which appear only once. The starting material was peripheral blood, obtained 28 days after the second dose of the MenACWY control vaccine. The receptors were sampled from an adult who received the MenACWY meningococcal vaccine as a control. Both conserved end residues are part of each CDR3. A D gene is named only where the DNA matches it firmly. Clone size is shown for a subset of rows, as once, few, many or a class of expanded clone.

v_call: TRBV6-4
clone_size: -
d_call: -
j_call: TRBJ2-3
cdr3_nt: TGTGCCAGGAGTTATCAGTACATCACAGATACGCAGTATTTT
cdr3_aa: CARSYQYITDTQYF

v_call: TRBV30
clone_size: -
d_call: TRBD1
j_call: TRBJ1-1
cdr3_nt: TGTGCCTGGACCAAAACAGGGGGCACTGAAGCTTTCTTT
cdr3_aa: CAWTKTGGTEAFF

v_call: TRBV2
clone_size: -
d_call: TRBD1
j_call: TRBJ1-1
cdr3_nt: TGTGCCAGCAGTGGGGGACAGGGGGAAGCTTTCTTT
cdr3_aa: CASSGGQGEAFF

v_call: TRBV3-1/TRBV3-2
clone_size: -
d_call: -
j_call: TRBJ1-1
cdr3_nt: TGTGCCAGCAGCCAAGGGAGACAAGCTTTCTTT
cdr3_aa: CASSQGRQAFF

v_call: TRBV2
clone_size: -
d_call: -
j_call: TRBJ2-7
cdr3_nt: TGTGCCAGCAGTCCATCATATGGGGGCTACGAGCAGTACTTC
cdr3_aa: CASSPSYGGYEQYF

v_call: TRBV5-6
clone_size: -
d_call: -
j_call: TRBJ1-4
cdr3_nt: TGTGCCAGCAGCCAATCTAGGGGGATTCGGGCTAATGAAAAACTGTTTTTT
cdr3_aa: CASSQSRGIRANEKLFF

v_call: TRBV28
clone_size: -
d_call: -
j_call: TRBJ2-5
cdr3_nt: TGTGCCAGCAGTCACGGACCGGCTCAGACCCAGTACTTC
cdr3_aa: CASSHGPAQTQYF

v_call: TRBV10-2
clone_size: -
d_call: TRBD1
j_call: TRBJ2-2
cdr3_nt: TGCGCCAGCAGTGATCCCGGGACAGCTAACACCGGGGAGCTGTTTTTT
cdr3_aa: CASSDPGTANTGELFF

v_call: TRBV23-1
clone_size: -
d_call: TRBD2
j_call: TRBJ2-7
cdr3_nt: TGCGCCAGCAGCCCAAAAAAATTGCCGTGTCGGGCTAGCGGAAGGAGCTCCTACGAGCAGTACTTC
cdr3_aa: CASSPKKLPCRASGRSSYEQYF

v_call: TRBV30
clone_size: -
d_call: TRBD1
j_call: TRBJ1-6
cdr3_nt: TGTGCCTGGAGTTTAGCCGGGACAGGGAATTCACCCCTCCACTTT
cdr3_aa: CAWSLAGTGNSPLHF

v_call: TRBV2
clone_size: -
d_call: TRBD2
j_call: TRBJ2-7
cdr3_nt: TGTGCCAGCACTTATGGGGTGGCTAGCGGGTTGGGCGAGCAGTACTTC
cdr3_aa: CASTYGVASGLGEQYF

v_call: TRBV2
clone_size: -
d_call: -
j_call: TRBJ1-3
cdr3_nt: TGTGCCAGCAGTACTGGGGGAAACACCATATATTTT
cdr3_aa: CASSTGGNTIYF

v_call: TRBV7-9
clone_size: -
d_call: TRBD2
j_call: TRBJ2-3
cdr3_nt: TGTGCCAGCAGTTCCCTAGCGGGGGCCTCAGATACGCAGTATTTT
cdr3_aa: CASSSLAGASDTQYF

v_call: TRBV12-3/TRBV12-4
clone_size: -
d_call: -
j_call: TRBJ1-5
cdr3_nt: TGTGCCAGCAGTCGAAATAGCAATCAGCCCCAGCATTTT
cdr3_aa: CASSRNSNQPQHF

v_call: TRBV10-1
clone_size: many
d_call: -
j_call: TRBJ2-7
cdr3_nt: TGCGCCAGCGGGGGACTCCTAGGGAACGAGCAGTACTTC
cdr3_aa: CASGGLLGNEQYF

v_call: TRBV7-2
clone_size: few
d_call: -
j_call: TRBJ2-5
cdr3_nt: TGTGCCAGCAGCTTAGAGACCCAGTACTTC
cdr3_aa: CASSLETQYF

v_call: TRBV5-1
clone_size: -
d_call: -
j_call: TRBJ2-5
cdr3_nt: TGCGCCAGCAGCCCGGCGTGGCAGGGAGAGACCCAGTACTTC
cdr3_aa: CASSPAWQGETQYF

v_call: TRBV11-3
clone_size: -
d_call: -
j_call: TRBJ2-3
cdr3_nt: TGTGCCAGCAGCCCACCTCCAGCTAGCACAGATACGCAGTATTTT
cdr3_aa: CASSPPPASTDTQYF

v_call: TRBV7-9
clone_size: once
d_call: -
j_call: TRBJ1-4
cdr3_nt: TGTGCCAGCAGCGCGGGGACGGGGACTAATGAAAAACTGTTTTTT
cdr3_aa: CASSAGTGTNEKLFF

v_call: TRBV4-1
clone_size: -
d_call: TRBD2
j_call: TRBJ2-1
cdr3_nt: TGCGCCAGCAGCCAATACTCGGAACTAGCGGGAGGGCCTAGGAACAATGAGCAGTTCTTC
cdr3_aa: CASSQYSELAGGPRNNEQFF

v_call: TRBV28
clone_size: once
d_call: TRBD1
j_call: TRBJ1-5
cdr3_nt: TGTGCCACCTCCAGCTGGACAGGTACTCATCAGCCCCAGCATTTT
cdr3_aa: CATSSWTGTHQPQHF

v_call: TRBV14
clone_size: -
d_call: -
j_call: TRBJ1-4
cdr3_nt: TGTGCCAGCAGCCAAGAGGTGGGGCAGGGAAGTGAAAAACTGTTTTTT
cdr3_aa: CASSQEVGQGSEKLFF